The 9 T cell receptor beta chains in this list originate from one sample, sequenced in a study of T cell repertoires in cytomegalovirus infection. TCRdb reprocessed the reads with MiXCR, giving one entry per CDR3 protein. Of approximately 120,000 distinct CDR3 sequences in the sample, over 25% are singletons; the top ten hold 58%. Which antigens these TCRs recognize remains unknown. Source: CD8+ T cells from cultured PBMCs, taken from culture after CMV antigen stimulation. Receptors originate from a human donor in good health (CMV status not recorded). Some clones in this sample may be carry-over from other donors' samples.

This chain uses TRBV19 with TRBJ2-1, with 10 bases aligning to TRBD2. The CDR3 runs 18 residues. V lost 3 bases to trimming and J lost 2 bases; unmatched junction nucleotides: 10. Per germline, CDR1 LNHDA and CDR2 SQIVND (reference sequence). CDR3 protein: CASSIRATSGLTYNEQFF. Here the CDR3 DNA reads TGTGCCAGTAGTATTCGGGCGACTAGCGGGCTAACCTACAATGAGCAGTTCTTC. The entire variable domain, with the rest obtained from reference TRBV19 and TRBJ2-1, is as follows: DGGITQSPKYLFRKEGQNVTLSCEQNLNHDAMYWYRQDPGQGLRLIYYSQIVNDFQKGDIAEGYSVSREKKESFPLTVTSAQKNPTAFYLCASSIRATSGLTYNEQFFGPGTRLTVL.

The chain carries TRBV28 and TRBJ2-3, with 9 bases aligning to TRBD2. Germline V gene lookup returns CDR1 MDHEN and CDR2 SYDVKM. The trim removed 6 bases at V and 2 bases at J, leaving 6 bases unmatched. The CDR3 is 15 amino acids. CDR3 bases: TGTGCCAGCAGGGGAAGGACTAGCGACACAGATACGCAGTATTTT. Its translation: CASRGRTSDTDTQYF.

The chain recombines TRBV20-1 with TRBJ1-5; 10 nucleotides agree with TRBD1. Germline values: CDR1 DFQATT, CDR2 SNEGSKA (reference sequence). Losses at the gene ends were 3 bases for V and 5 bases for J; bases not matched to a gene: 7. The CDR3 totals 15 residues. The CDR3 bases are TGCAGTGCTAGCGCGACAGGGGGCGTTGATCAGCCCCAGCATTTT. Encoded protein: CSASATGGVDQPQHF.

The V call is TRBV7-8, the J call TRBJ1-5, with a weak D call TRBD1 (6 bases). CDR3 length: 16 amino acids. V shed 1 base and J shed 6 bases, with 16 bases lying between them. Per the germline V gene, CDR1 is SGHVS and CDR2 is FQNEAQ. The CDR3 protein is CASSLVGGHPGQPQHF. Written as DNA, the CDR3 is TGTGCCAGCAGCTTAGTAGGGGGACACCCTGGTCAGCCCCAGCATTTT.

This clonotype was seen a handful of times. The rearrangement links TRBV12-3 or TRBV12-4 to TRBJ2-3; D call uncertain. The CDR3 is 12 residues long. The V end lost 6 bases, the J end lost 1 base, and 5 bases lay between the germline ends. CDR3 residues: CASSDGTDTQYF. For the CDR3, the DNA is TGTGCCAGCAGCGACGGCACAGATACGCAGTATTTT.

The V and J genes are TRBV12-3 or TRBV12-4 and TRBJ2-5; maybe TRBD2 (5 bases). This CDR3 spans 15 amino acids. Trimming took off 7 bases at V and 7 bases at J, with 22 bases between the two ends. CDR3 residues: CASNLRPADEGTQYF. The CDR3 region has the DNA TGTGCCAGCAACTTACGGCCAGCCGACGAGGGGACCCAGTACTTC.

This clonotype was seen repeatedly, ten times or more. The chain uses TRBV6-2 or TRBV6-3 and TRBJ2-7; D is undetermined. The V end lost 6 bases, the J end lost 5 bases, and 14 bases lay between the germline ends. The CDR3 is 13 amino acids. CDR1 and CDR2 from the germline V gene are MNHEY and SVGEGT. CDR3 nucleotides: TGTGCCAGCAGGTCTCCAGGTTATCACGAGCAGTACTTC. Encoded protein: CASRSPGYHEQYF.

A word on this clonotype: A much larger clone differs from this one at a single base, so this may be a read error. The V and J genes are TRBV28 and TRBJ2-3, with unresolved D. The end of the DNA fits TRBJ1-5 better, so the J call may be wrong. This CDR3 region has 14 residues. Per the germline V gene, CDR1 is MDHEN and CDR2 is SYDVKM. CDR3 protein: CASNFAPSTDTQHF. The CDR3 region has the DNA TGTGCCAGCAATTTCGCACCTAGCACAGATACGCAGCATTTT.

The chain has TRBV7-4 and TRBJ1-1; D unresolved. Trimming removed 5 bases at V and 5 bases at J, with 9 bases between. Germline values: CDR1 SGHVT, CDR2 SQSDAQ. The length of the CDR3 is 12 residues. CDR3 nucleotides: TGTGCCAGCAGCCCAGAATCTACTGAAGCTTTCTTT. This sequence encodes CASSPESTEAFF.